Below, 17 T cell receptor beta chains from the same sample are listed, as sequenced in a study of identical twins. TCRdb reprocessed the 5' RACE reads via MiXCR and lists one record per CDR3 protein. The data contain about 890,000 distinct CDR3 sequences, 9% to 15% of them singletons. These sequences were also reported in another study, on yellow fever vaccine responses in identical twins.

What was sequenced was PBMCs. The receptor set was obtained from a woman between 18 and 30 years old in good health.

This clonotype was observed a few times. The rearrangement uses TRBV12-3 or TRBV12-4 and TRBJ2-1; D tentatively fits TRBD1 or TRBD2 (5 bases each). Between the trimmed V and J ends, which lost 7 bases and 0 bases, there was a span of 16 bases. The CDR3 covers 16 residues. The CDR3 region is CASNTGTPSSYNEQFF. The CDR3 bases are TGTGCCAGCAACACCGGGACCCCGAGCTCCTACAATGAGCAGTTCTTC.

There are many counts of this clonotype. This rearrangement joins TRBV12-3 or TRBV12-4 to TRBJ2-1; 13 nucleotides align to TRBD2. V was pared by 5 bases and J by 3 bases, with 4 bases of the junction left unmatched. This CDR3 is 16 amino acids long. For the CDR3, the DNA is TGTGCCAGCAGTACCCGGACTAGCGGGGGCTACAATGAGCAGTTCTTC. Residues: CASSTRTSGGYNEQFF.

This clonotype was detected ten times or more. This CDR3 is CASRLDGPYEQYF. DNA of the CDR3: TGTGCCAGCAGGCTGGACGGTCCCTACGAGCAGTACTTC. The gene calls are TRBV12-3 or TRBV12-4 and TRBJ2-7; D ambiguous. CDR3 size: 13 residues. V was cut by 6 bases and J by 2 bases, with 11 bases left in between.

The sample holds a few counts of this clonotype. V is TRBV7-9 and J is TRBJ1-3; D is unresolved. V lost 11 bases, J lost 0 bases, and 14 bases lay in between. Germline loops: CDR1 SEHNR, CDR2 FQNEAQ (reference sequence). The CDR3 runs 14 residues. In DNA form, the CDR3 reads TGTGCCGCATCGGGCGGCAACTCTGGAAACACCATATATTTT. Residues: CAASGGNSGNTIYF.

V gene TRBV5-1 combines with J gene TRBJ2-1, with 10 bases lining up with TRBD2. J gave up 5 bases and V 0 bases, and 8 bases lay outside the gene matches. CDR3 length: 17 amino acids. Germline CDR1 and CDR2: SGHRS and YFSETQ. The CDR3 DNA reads TGCGCCAGCAGCTTGGAGGGTAGCGGGAGGAGGGACAATGAGCAGTTCTTC. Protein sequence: CASSLEGSGRRDNEQFF.

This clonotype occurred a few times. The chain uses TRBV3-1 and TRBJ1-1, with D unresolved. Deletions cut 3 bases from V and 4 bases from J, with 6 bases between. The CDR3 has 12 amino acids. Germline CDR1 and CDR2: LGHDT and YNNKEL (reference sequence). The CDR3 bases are TGTGCCAGCAGCCAGGGTTTCACTGAAGCTTTCTTT. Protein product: CASSQGFTEAFF.

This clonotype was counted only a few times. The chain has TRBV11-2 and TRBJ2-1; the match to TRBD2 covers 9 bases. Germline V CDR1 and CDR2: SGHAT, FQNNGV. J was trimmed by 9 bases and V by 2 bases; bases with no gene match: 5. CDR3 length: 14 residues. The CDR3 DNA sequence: TGTGCCAGCAGCTTATTAGCGGGAGTTCGTGAGCAGTTCTTC. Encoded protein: CASSLLAGVREQFF.

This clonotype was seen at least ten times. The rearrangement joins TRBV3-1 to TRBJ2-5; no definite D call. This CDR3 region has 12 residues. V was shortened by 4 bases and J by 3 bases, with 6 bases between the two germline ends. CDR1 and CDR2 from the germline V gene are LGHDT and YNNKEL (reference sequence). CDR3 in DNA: TGTGCCAGCAGCCGTAACAAAGAGACCCAGTACTTC. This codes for CASSRNKETQYF.

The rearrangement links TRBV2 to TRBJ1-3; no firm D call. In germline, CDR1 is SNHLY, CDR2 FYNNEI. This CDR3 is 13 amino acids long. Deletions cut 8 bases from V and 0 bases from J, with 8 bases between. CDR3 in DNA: TGTGCCAGCGGTCTTAGCTCTGGAAACACCATATATTTT. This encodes CASGLSSGNTIYF.

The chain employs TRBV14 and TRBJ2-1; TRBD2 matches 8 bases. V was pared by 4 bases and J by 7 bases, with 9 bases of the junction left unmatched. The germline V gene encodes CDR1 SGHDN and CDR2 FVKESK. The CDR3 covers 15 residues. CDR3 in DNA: TGTGCCAGCAGCCCCCAGCGGGAGAGGTATAATGAGCAGTTCTTC. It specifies CASSPQRERYNEQFF.

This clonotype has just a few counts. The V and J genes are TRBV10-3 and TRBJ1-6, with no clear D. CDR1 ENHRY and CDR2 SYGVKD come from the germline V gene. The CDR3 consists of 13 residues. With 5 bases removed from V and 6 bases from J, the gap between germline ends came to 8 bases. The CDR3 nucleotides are TGTGCCATCAGTTCGGATTTTAATTCACCCCTCCACTTT. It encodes CAISSDFNSPLHF.

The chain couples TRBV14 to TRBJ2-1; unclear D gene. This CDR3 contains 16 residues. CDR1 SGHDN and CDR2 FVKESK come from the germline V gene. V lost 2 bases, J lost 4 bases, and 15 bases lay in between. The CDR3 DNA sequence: TGTGCCAGCAGCCAACGACCCCCGTCGGGTTACAATGAGCAGTTCTTC. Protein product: CASSQRPPSGYNEQFF.

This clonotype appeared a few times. CDR3 bases: TGTGCCAGCTCACCACCGGGGGAAGGCCTCTACAATGAGCAGTTCTTC. Protein product: CASSPPGEGLYNEQFF. V and J are TRBV18 and TRBJ2-1, with D tentatively TRBD1 or TRBD2 (5 bases each). Germline CDR1 and CDR2: KGHSH and LQKENI. V was trimmed by 0 bases and J by 3 bases, leaving 12 bases between them. The CDR3 spans 16 residues. Variable domain in full (rest from reference TRBV18 and TRBJ2-1): NAGVMQNPRHLVRRRGQEARLRCSPMKGHSHVYWYRQLPEEGLKFMVYLQKENIIDESGMPKERFSAEFPKEGPSILRIQQVVRGDSAAYFCASSPPGEGLYNEQFFGPGTRLTVL.

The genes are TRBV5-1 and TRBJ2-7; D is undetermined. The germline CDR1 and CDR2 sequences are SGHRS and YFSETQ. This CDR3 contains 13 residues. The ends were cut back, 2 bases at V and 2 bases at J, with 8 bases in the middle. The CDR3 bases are TGCGCCAGCAGCTTAACCCCAGCCTACGAGCAGTACGTC. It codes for CASSLTPAYEQYV.

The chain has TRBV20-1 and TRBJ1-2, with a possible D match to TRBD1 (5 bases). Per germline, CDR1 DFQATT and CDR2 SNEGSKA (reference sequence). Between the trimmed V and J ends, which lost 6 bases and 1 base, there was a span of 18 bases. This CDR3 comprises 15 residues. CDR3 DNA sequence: TGCAGTGCAGTAGCTCCGGACATACTTAACTATGGCTACACCTTC. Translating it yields CSAVAPDILNYGYTF.

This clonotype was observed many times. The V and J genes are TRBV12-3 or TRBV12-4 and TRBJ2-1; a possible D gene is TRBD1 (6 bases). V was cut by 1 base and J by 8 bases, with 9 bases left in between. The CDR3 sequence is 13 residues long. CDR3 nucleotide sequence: TGTGCCAGCAGTTTAGACAGGGTCGATGAGCAGTTCTTC. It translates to CASSLDRVDEQFF.

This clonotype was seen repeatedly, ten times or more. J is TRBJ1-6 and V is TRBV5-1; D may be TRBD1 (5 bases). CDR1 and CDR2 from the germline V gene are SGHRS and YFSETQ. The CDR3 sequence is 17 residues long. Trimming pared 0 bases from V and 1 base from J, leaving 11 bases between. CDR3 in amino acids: CASSLATEGSYNSPLHF. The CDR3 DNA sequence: TGCGCCAGCAGCTTGGCTACCGAGGGGTCCTATAATTCACCCCTCCACTTT.